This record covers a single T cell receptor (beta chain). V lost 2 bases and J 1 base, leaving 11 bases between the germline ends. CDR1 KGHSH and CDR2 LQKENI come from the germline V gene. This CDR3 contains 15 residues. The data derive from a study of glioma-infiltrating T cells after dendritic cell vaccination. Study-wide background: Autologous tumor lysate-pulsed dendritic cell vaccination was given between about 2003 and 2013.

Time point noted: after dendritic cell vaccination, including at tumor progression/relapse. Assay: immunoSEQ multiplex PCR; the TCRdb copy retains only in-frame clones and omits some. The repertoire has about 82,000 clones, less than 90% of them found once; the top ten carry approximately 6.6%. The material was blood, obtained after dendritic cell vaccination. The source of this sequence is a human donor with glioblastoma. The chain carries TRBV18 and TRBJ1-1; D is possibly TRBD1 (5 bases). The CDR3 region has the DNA TGTGCCAGCTCACCAGGTTTGCAGGGGAACACTGAAGCTTTCTTT. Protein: CASSPGLQGNTEAFF. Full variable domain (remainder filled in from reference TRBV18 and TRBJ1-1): NAGVMQNPRHLVRRRGQEARLRCSPMKGHSHVYWYRQLPEEGLKFMVYLQKENIIDESGMPKERFSAEFPKEGPSILRIQQVVRGDSAAYFCASSPGLQGNTEAFFGQGTRLTVV.